The 17 T cell receptor beta chains below all came from one sample that was sequenced in a study of immune cell composition in non-small cell lung cancer. Profiled with immunoSEQ multiplex PCR; TCRdb holds only in-frame clones, not every one. The data contain about 5,000 clones, 83% of them singletons. Sequencing input: lung tumor tissue. The receptors were sampled from a human donor with non-small cell lung cancer.

J is TRBJ2-1 and V is TRBV7-3, with D perhaps matching TRBD1 or TRBD2 (6 bases each). V was clipped by 3 bases and J by 3 bases, with 12 bases between them. Germline V lookup: CDR1 SGHTA, CDR2 FQGTGA. The CDR3 is 15 amino acids. CDR3 in DNA: TGTGCCAGCAGCTTTAGGGGGGCGGACTACAATGAGCAGTTCTTC. Translation: CASSFRGADYNEQFF.

This rearrangement joins TRBV6-6 to TRBJ2-7, with D perhaps matching TRBD1 (6 bases). The V gene lost 6 bases and the J gene lost 6 bases, with 21 bases spanning the gap. From germline, CDR1 is MNHNY and CDR2 SVGAGI (reference sequence). The CDR3 totals 15 residues. CDR3 DNA sequence: TGTGCCAGCAGCTACGCCCCTGACAGGCCCCCCGAGCAGTACTTC. Amino acids: CASSYAPDRPPEQYF.

In this sample, this clone turned up once. The chain uses TRBV7-2 and TRBJ2-7; D may be TRBD2 (7 bases). From germline, CDR1 is SGHTA and CDR2 FQGNSA. The CDR3 spans 16 residues. V lost 2 bases and J lost 0, with 14 bases in between. The chain's CDR3 is CASSLNLAGASYEQYF. CDR3 nucleotides: TGTGCCAGCAGCTTAAACTTGGCGGGGGCCTCCTACGAGCAGTACTTC.

The chain recombines TRBV9 with TRBJ1-1; no clear D gene. This CDR3 spans 15 amino acids. In germline, CDR1 is SGDLS, CDR2 YYNGEE. Trimming removed 2 bases at V and 5 bases at J, with 16 bases between. CDR3 in amino acids: CASSVVMGSQTEAFF. The DNA for the CDR3 is TGTGCCAGCAGCGTCGTCATGGGGAGTCAAACTGAAGCTTTCTTT.

The sample holds one count of this clone. The chain combines TRBV2 with TRBJ1-5; D unresolved. V shed 3 bases and J shed 5 bases, with 5 bases lying between them. This CDR3 region has 12 residues. Germline V gene data show CDR1 as SNHLY and CDR2 as FYNNEI. CDR3 region: CASSDVDQPQHF. In DNA, the CDR3 is TGTGCCAGCAGTGATGTTGATCAGCCCCAGCATTTT.

The chain couples TRBV27 to TRBJ1-1; D gene uncertain. Per germline, CDR1 MNHEY and CDR2 SMNVEV (reference sequence). V was trimmed by 6 bases and J by 1 base, leaving 15 bases between them. The CDR3 consists of 15 residues. CDR3 amino acids: CASRDGEQSNTEAFF. The DNA for the CDR3 is TGTGCCAGCAGGGATGGCGAGCAATCGAACACTGAAGCTTTCTTT.

The chain links TRBV6-5 to TRBJ1-1; no reliable D call. The CDR3 loop spans 15 amino acids. Germline loops: CDR1 MNHEY, CDR2 SVGAGI. The ends were cut back, 6 bases at V and 1 base at J, with 15 bases in the middle. CDR3 amino acids: CASSPHLWGNTEAFF. The CDR3 DNA is TGTGCCAGCAGCCCTCATCTGTGGGGGAACACTGAAGCTTTCTTT.

The chain is built from TRBV19 and TRBJ1-3; 11 positions agree with TRBD1. There are 16 residues in the CDR3. V lost 3 bases and J lost 9; bases outside the gene matches: 10. The germline gives CDR1 LNHDA, CDR2 SQIVND (reference sequence). The CDR3 reads CASSIPPDRGLRTIYF. CDR3 nucleotides: TGTGCCAGTAGTATCCCCCCGGACAGGGGGCTACGCACCATATATTTT.

The rearrangement uses TRBV21-1 and TRBJ2-7; the table names TRBD1, a call not compared with the DNA. TRBV21-1 is tagged as a pseudogene. The CDR3 consists of 14 residues. The CDR3 here is CASSPSWDRYEQYF. CDR3 sequence (DNA): TGTGCCAGCAGCCCATCTTGGGACAGGTACGAGCAGTACTTC.

This clone has just one count. V gene TRBV5-4 combines with J gene TRBJ2-5; D possibly corresponds to TRBD2 (5 bases). Deletions cut 3 bases from V and 7 bases from J, with 13 bases between. Germline values: CDR1 SGHNT, CDR2 YYREEE (reference sequence). This CDR3 has 13 residues. CDR3 sequence reads: CASSSDPAGTQYF. CDR3 nucleotide sequence: TGTGCCAGCAGCTCGGACCCCGCGGGGACCCAGTACTTC. The whole variable domain, remainder taken from reference TRBV5-4 and TRBJ2-5, is ETGVTQSPTHLIKTRGQQVTLRCSSQSGHNTVSWYQQALGQGPQFIFQYYREEENGRGNFPPRFSGLQFPNYSSELNVNALELDDSALYLCASSSDPAGTQYFGPGTRLLVL.

The chain has TRBV7-6 and TRBJ2-2, with D maybe TRBD1 (7 bases). V lost 1 base, J lost 7 bases, and 22 bases lay in between. The CDR3 covers 18 residues. The germline V gene has CDR1 SGHVS and CDR2 FNYEAQ. The CDR3 loop is CASSLDQIATGRNGELFF. As DNA, the CDR3 is TGTGCCAGCAGCTTAGACCAGATAGCGACAGGGAGGAACGGGGAGCTGTTTTTT.

The J gene is TRBJ2-5, the V gene TRBV23-1; a weak D match, TRBD1 (6 bases). TRBV23-1 is given ORF status, its function remaining uncertain. Trimming took off 0 bases at V and 5 bases at J, with 22 bases between the two ends. The length of the CDR3 is 18 residues. The CDR3 nucleotides read TGCGCCAGCAGTCAATCGGGGACATACTCCTCCTTACGGGAGACCCAGTACTTC. Amino acid sequence: CASSQSGTYSSLRETQYF.

This sequence joins TRBV29-1 and TRBJ2-7, with 8 bases that match TRBD2. Germline trimming cut 5 bases from V and 1 base from J; bases unmatched to any gene: 7. This CDR3 spans 14 amino acids. Germline CDR1 is SQVTM and CDR2 is ANQGSEA. The CDR3 is CSVRGGFKSYEQYF. The DNA of the CDR3 is TGCAGCGTTCGGGGGGGGTTTAAATCCTACGAGCAGTACTTC.

The genes are TRBV7-3 and TRBJ2-3, with a tentative D call TRBD2 (6 bases). The CDR3 sequence is 14 residues long. CDR1 is SGHTA, CDR2 FQGTGA, per germline. V shed 5 bases and J shed 2 bases, with 11 bases lying between them. The CDR3 coding sequence is TGTGCCAGCAGCCGGGGGATCCCCACAGATACGCAGTATTTT. Its protein is CASSRGIPTDTQYF.

A few counts support this clone. The CDR3 sequence is CSASRGAEQYF. CDR3 in DNA: TGCAGTGCTAGTAGGGGGGCCGAGCAGTACTTC. V usage is TRBV20-1 and J usage is TRBJ2-7; D is tentatively TRBD1 or TRBD2 (6 bases each). The V end lost 3 bases, the J end lost 6 bases, and 9 bases lay between the germline ends. CDR1 and CDR2 (germline): DFQATT, SNEGSKA (reference sequence). The CDR3 runs to 11 residues.

J is TRBJ1-1 and V is TRBV7-2; D is ambiguous. CDR3 length equals 14 residues. Germline V gene lookup returns CDR1 SGHTA and CDR2 FQGNSA. Trimming took off 1 base at V and 4 bases at J, with 10 bases between the two ends. Here the CDR3 reads CASSLVAGSTEAFF. Here the CDR3 DNA reads TGTGCCAGCAGCTTAGTTGCGGGGAGCACTGAAGCTTTCTTT.

The rearrangement links TRBV7-9 to TRBJ2-1; 8 bases agree with TRBD2. V shed 2 bases and J 9 bases; nucleotides not matched to a gene: 12. This CDR3 has 16 residues. Germline V CDR1 and CDR2: SEHNR, FQNEAQ (reference sequence). The DNA of the CDR3 is TGTGCCAGCAGCTTAATCCCAACGGGGGGGGCCGGTGAGCAGTTCTTC. This codes for CASSLIPTGGAGEQFF. The whole variable domain, filled in from reference TRBV7-9 and TRBJ2-1, reads DTGVSQNPRHKITKRGQNVTFRCDPISEHNRLYWYRQTLGQGPEFLTYFQNEAQLEKSRLLSDRFSAERPKGSFSTLEIQRTEQGDSAMYLCASSLIPTGGAGEQFFGPGTRLTVL.